This T cell receptor (beta chain) is from a study of T-cell reconstitution after alpha-beta-depleted transplantation in children. V was pared by 6 bases and J by 7 bases, with 14 bases of the junction left unmatched. The CDR3 runs 15 residues. Germline CDR1 is SEHNR and CDR2 is FQNEAQ (reference sequence). Unique molecular identifiers were used in preparing the TCRbeta library. Each CDR3 protein gets one entry after TCRdb re-called the PCR reads with MiXCR. The sample yields about 610,000 distinct CDR3 sequences, about 10% seen once. This clonotype was counted at least ten times. The chain uses TRBV7-9 and TRBJ2-5; 7 positions match TRBD2. The TCR comes from a human donor who donated a stem cell graft to a child with acute myeloid leukemia. This material consisted of PBMCs from the stem cell graft donor, taken from the stem cell graft. Written as DNA, the CDR3 is TGTGCCAGCAGTCTGACTAGCACCGAATCTGGGACCCAGTACTTC. This encodes CASSLTSTESGTQYF. Looking up the rest from reference TRBV7-9 and TRBJ2-5 gives the full variable domain: DTGVSQNPRHKITKRGQNVTFRCDPISEHNRLYWYRQTLGQGPEFLTYFQNEAQLEKSRLLSDRFSAERPKGSFSTLEIQRTEQGDSAMYLCASSLTSTESGTQYFGPGTRLLVL.